The entry below describes one T cell receptor (beta chain). Its antigen is undetermined. TCRdb reanalysed the reads using MiXCR and keeps one entry per CDR3 protein. The sample includes approximately 730,000 distinct CDR3 sequences, around 35% of them seen just once. The data belong to a study of T cell repertoires in cytomegalovirus infection. The overall study: Used in the study were CMV epitopes, some recently identified and HLA-C-restricted, others well-studied and HLA-B-restricted. An indication of both CMV infection and matching HLA type came from public TCR beta signatures. Study results and caveats: The ex vivo response was dominated by HLA-C-restricted CMV-specific TCR beta clonotypes. Carriage of CMV together with the relevant HLA was identifiable through cumulative public TCR beta family frequency.

Looked up from germline, CDR1 is MNHEY and CDR2 is SVGEGT. The CDR3 has 13 amino acids. Trimming stripped 8 bases from V and 2 bases from J, with 13 bases between. The rearrangement links TRBV6-2 or TRBV6-3 to TRBJ2-7; D not resolved. The clonotype comes from a human donor in good health (CMV status not recorded). Some clones in this sample may be carry-over from other donors' samples. The sequences come from cultured PBMCs, collected from culture after CMV antigen stimulation. The CDR3 DNA reads as TGTGCCAGCTCCCACAACGTTGCCTACGAGCAGTACTTC. This codes for CASSHNVAYEQYF.